This TCR beta chain was observed in a study of long-term antiretroviral therapy in people with HIV. Runs used v3.0 of the immunoSEQ assay and were done at survey level. TCRdb's table, derived via immunoSEQ multiplex PCR, lists solely in-frame clones and lacks some. The sample includes fewer than 35,000 clones, less than 98% of them seen just once. This CDR3 is built from 15 residues. Deletions cut 5 bases from V and 3 bases from J, with 16 bases between. Germline-derived CDR1 and CDR2 are SEHNR and FQNEAQ (reference sequence). The sequenced sample was unsorted PBMCs, obtained 6.9 years after starting antiretroviral therapy. This clonotype was sampled from a man aged 25-45 years with HIV. The J gene is TRBJ1-1, the V gene TRBV7-9, with D possibly TRBD1 on 6 matching bases. CDR3: CASSPGTNRDTEAFF. The CDR3 nucleotides read TGTGCCAGCAGCCCCGGGACAAATCGGGACACTGAAGCTTTCTTT.